A single sample is the source of the 11 T cell receptor beta chains below, sequenced in a study of T cells in Graves' hyperthyroidism and ophthalmopathy. Researchers amplified the TCR beta CDR3 regions from RNA transcripts. Initially, a first-round RT-PCR of the TCR CDR3 employed the HTBI primer set. TCRdb reanalysed the multiplex PCR reads using MiXCR and keeps one entry per CDR3 protein. The top ten clones hold under 55% of a sample with 350,000 or so distinct CDR3 sequences, roughly 18% of them seen once. The specimen sequenced was blood. The origin of the receptors is a woman in her forties or fifties with Graves' hyperthyroidism.

The chain uses TRBV20-1 and TRBJ2-1; TRBD2 is a possible D gene (7 bases). This CDR3 spans 14 amino acids. Trimming cost V 6 bases and J 10 bases, with 22 bases left between them. The V gene's germline CDR1 is DFQATT and CDR2 SNEGSKA (reference sequence). Here the CDR3 reads CSAAGAAVILEQFF. The CDR3 DNA is TGCAGTGCGGCGGGGGCCGCTGTAATTTTAGAGCAGTTCTTC.

This clonotype was observed a few times. The rearrangement joins TRBV20-1 to TRBJ2-3, with D possibly TRBD1 on 5 matching bases. The germline V gene has CDR1 DFQATT and CDR2 SNEGSKA (reference sequence). The CDR3 extends over 11 amino acids. V was trimmed by 5 bases and J by 7 bases, leaving 10 bases between them. The CDR3 DNA is TGCAGTGCTCCGACAGAAAATACGCAGTATTTT. This codes for CSAPTENTQYF.

This rearrangement joins TRBV27 to TRBJ2-7; D is uncertain. This CDR3 comprises 15 residues. Trimming left V 3 bases short and J 5 bases short, with 17 bases between. Looked up from germline, CDR1 is MNHEY and CDR2 is SMNVEV (reference sequence). CDR3 in amino acids: CASSFRIAVVHEQYF. CDR3 nucleotide sequence: TGTGCCAGCAGTTTCCGTATAGCCGTGGTCCACGAGCAGTACTTC.

The chain carries TRBV10-3 and TRBJ2-3; D remains unclear. Trimming stripped 0 bases from V and 0 bases from J, with 13 bases between. The germline V gene has CDR1 ENHRY and CDR2 SYGVKD. The CDR3 covers 17 residues. CDR3 nucleotides: TGTGCCATCAGTGAGTCAAGAATGACTTCTAGCACAGATACGCAGTATTTT. Translated: CAISESRMTSSTDTQYF.

In its sample, this clonotype was seen many times. The genes are TRBV13 and TRBJ2-5, with 10 bases that match TRBD2. Germline CDR1 reads PRHDT; CDR2 reads FYEKMQ (reference sequence). The CDR3 has 16 amino acids. After removal of 5 bases from V and 2 bases from J, the junction contained 8 bases not matched to a gene. The CDR3 sequence is CASSGGTSDLQETQYF. The CDR3 region has the DNA TGTGCCAGCAGCGGGGGGACTAGCGACCTTCAAGAGACCCAGTACTTC.

This clonotype was seen a handful of times. Written as DNA, the CDR3 is TGCGCCAGCAGCCCTGAGGGGGGGTCGGCTGAAGCTTTCTTT. Protein sequence: CASSPEGGSAEAFF. The J gene is TRBJ1-1, the V gene TRBV5-1; a weak D match, TRBD1 (6 bases). CDR3 length: 14 residues. V was clipped by 4 bases and J by 6 bases, with 16 bases between them. The germline gives CDR1 SGHRS, CDR2 YFSETQ.

This clonotype was recorded many times. V is TRBV3-1 and J is TRBJ1-5, with a possible D match to TRBD1 (6 bases). Trimming pared 4 bases from V and 6 bases from J, leaving 7 bases between. The CDR3 is 12 amino acids. Germline V CDR1 and CDR2: LGHDT, YNNKEL (reference sequence). CDR3 in amino acids: CASSPGAQPQHF. The CDR3 coding sequence is TGTGCCAGCAGCCCAGGGGCTCAGCCCCAGCATTTT.

This clonotype was observed many times. The CDR3 coding sequence is TGTGCCAGCGGGTGGGGGGCGACGGATACGCAGTATTTT. The encoded protein is CASGWGATDTQYF. The J gene is TRBJ2-3, the V gene TRBV6-1; D is perhaps TRBD1 or TRBD2 (6 bases each). The V end lost 8 bases, the J end lost 6 bases, and 15 bases lay between the germline ends. Germline V CDR1 and CDR2: MNHNS, SASEGT. This CDR3 is 13 amino acids long.

In the case of this clonotype: This may be a read error: a much more frequent sequence differs by one nucleotide. CDR3 bases: TGTGCCAGCAGGACAGGGGTGGTAGCTAATGAAAAACTGTTTTTT. Translation: CASRTGVVANEKLFF. The chain links TRBV6-1 to TRBJ1-4, with TRBD1 identical over 8 bases. Germline V gene lookup returns CDR1 MNHNS and CDR2 SASEGT. This CDR3 comprises 15 residues. V lost 6 bases, J lost 3 bases, and 6 bases stayed unmatched.

This clonotype appeared many times. CDR3 in amino acids: CAISAGTGKHEQYF. The CDR3 DNA follows: TGTGCCATCAGCGCAGGGACAGGGAAACACGAGCAGTACTTC. This chain connects TRBV10-3 to TRBJ2-7; 9 nucleotides align to TRBD1. Germline trimming cut 6 bases from V and 5 bases from J; bases unmatched to any gene: 8. Germline CDR1 is ENHRY and CDR2 is SYGVKD. This CDR3 comprises 14 residues.

The CDR3 region is CASTYGQGGNEQYF. The CDR3 coding sequence is TGTGCCAGCACCTACGGACAGGGGGGAAACGAGCAGTACTTC. V gene TRBV5-6 combines with J gene TRBJ2-7; TRBD1 agrees at 10 bases. V gave up 6 bases and J gave up 5 bases; unmatched junction bases: 8. The CDR3 has 14 amino acids. CDR1 and CDR2 (germline): SGHDT, YYEEEE. The whole variable domain, remainder taken from reference TRBV5-6 and TRBJ2-7, is DAGVTQSPTHLIKTRGQQVTLRCSPKSGHDTVSWYQQALGQGPQFIFQYYEEEERQRGNFPDRFSGHQFPNYSSELNVNALLLGDSALYLCASTYGQGGNEQYFGPGTRLTVT.